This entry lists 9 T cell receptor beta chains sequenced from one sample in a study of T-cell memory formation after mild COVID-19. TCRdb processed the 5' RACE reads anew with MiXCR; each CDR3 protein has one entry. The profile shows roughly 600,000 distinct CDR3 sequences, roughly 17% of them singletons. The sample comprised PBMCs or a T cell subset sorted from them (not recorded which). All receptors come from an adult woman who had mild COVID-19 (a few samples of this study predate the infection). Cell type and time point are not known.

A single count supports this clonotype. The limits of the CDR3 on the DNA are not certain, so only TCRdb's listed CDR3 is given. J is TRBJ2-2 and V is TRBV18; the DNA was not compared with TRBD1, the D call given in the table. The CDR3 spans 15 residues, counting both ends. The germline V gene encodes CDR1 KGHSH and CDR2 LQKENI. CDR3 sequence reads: CASSPTAMAPGSCFF.

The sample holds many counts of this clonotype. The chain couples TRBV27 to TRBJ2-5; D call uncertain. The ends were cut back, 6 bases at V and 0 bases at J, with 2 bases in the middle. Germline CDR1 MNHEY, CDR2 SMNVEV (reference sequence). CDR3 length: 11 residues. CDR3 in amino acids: CASRNQETQYF. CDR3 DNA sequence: TGTGCCAGCAGAAACCAAGAGACCCAGTACTTC.

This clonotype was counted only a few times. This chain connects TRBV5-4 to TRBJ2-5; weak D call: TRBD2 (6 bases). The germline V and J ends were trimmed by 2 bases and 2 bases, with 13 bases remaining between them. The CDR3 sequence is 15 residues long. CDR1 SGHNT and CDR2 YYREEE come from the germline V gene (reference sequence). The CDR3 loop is CASSFGAGVQETQYF. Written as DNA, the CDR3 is TGTGCCAGCAGCTTCGGAGCGGGCGTACAAGAGACCCAGTACTTC.

The DNA of the CDR3 is TGTGCCACCAGTGATGGCCCATGGGTCGCTGAGCAGTTCTTC. Protein product: CATSDGPWVAEQFF. The J gene is TRBJ2-1, the V gene TRBV24-1; no clear D gene. The CDR3 runs to 14 residues. V was cut by 3 bases and J by 9 bases, with 14 bases left in between. Germline-derived CDR1 and CDR2 are KGHDR and SFDVKD.

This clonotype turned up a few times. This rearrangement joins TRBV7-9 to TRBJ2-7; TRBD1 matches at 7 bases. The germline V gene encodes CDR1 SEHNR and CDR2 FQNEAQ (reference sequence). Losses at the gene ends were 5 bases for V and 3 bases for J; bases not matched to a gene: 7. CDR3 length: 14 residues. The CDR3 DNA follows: TGTGCCAGCAGCCCCAAGGACAGGATCTACGAGCAGTACTTC. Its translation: CASSPKDRIYEQYF.

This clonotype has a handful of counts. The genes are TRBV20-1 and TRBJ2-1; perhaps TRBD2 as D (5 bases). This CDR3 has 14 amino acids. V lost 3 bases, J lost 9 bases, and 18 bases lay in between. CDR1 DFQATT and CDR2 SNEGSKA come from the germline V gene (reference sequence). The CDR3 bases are TGCAGTGCTAGTCGCGGAGGCGCGAGTGGTGAGCAGTTCTTC. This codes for CSASRGGASGEQFF.

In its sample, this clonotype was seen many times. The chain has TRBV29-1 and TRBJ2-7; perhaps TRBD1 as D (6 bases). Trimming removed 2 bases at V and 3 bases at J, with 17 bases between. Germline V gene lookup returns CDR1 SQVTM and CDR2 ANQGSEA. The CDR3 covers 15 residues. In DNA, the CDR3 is TGCAGCGTTGAATTACCAGGGGTTCCCCTCTACGAGCAGTACTTC. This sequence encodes CSVELPGVPLYEQYF.

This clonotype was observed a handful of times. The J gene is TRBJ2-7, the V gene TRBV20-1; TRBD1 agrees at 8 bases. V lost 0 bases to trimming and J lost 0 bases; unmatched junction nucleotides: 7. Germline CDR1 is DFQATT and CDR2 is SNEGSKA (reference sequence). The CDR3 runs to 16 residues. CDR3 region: CSARDNRGISSYEQYF. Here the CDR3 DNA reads TGCAGTGCTAGAGATAACAGGGGGATAAGCTCCTACGAGCAGTACTTC.

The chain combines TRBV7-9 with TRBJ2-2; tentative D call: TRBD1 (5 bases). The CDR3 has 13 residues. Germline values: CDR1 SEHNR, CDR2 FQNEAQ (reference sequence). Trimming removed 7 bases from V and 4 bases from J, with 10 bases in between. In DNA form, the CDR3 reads TGTGCCAGCATAGACAGCTTCACCGGGGAGCTGTTTTTT. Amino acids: CASIDSFTGELFF.